These T cell receptor beta chains were read from a single sample in a study of PD-L1 blockade in urothelial cancer. Profiled with immunoSEQ multiplex PCR; TCRdb holds only in-frame clones, not every one. Seen here are about 47,000 clones, approximately 85% observed once, and the top ten hold under 2%. Here the sequenced sample was PBMCs, taken around atezolizumab (anti-PD-L1) treatment. The receptors originated from a man in his fifties with urothelial cancer. Each CDR3 is given with its conserved first and last residue. D genes are given only for firm matches. Part of the rows lack a size; the others show once, few, many or a class for expanded clones.

TRBV9,-,TRBJ2-1,TRBD2,TGTGCCAGCGCGGGACTAGCGGATTACAATGAGCAGTTCTTC,CASAGLADYNEQFF
TRBV5-1,-,TRBJ1-1,-,TGCGCCAGCAGCTCCTGGACCAGGGCCACTGAAGCTTTCTTT,CASSSWTRATEAFF
TRBV28,-,TRBJ2-3,TRBD2,TGTGCCAGCAGTAGCGGGGGGGCCACAGATACGCAGTATTTT,CASSSGGATDTQYF
TRBV5-5,-,TRBJ1-4,-,TGTGCCAGCAGCTTCGCCATACCAGGGGTGGCTAATGAAAAACTGTTTTTT,CASSFAIPGVANEKLFF
TRBV5-4,-,TRBJ2-5,-,TGTGCCAGCAGCCGCGGGGGCGAAGAGACCCAGTACTTC,CASSRGGEETQYF
TRBV5-4,-,TRBJ1-1,-,TGTGCCAGCAGCTTGGGGTCCTCCATCGGCACTGAAGCTTTCTTT,CASSLGSSIGTEAFF
TRBV9,once,TRBJ2-1,TRBD2,TGTGCCAGCAGCGTTAGCGGGAGGGCCCCCAATGAGCAGTTCTTC,CASSVSGRAPNEQFF
TRBV18,medium-sized,TRBJ2-1,TRBD2,TGTGCCAGCTCACCACCATTGGCGGGGGGCGTAAATGAGCAGTTCTTC,CASSPPLAGGVNEQFF
TRBV5-1,once,TRBJ2-6,TRBD2,TGCGCCACCCATTCGGGGGGGGCTGGGGCCAACGTCCTGACTTTC,CATHSGGAGANVLTF
TRBV9,-,TRBJ2-5,TRBD2,TGTGCCAGCAGGAGGGGTAGCGGGAGGGCGGAGACCCAGTACTTC,CASRRGSGRAETQYF
TRBV4-1,-,TRBJ1-4,-,TGCGCCAGCAGTCGGCAGCCGCCGGGGGGGGAGGAAAAACTGTTTTTT,CASSRQPPGGEEKLFF
TRBV9,-,TRBJ2-5,-,TGTGCCAGCAGCGCCGCGGGGACCCAGTACTTC,CASSAAGTQYF
TRBV11-2,once,TRBJ2-5,-,TGTGCCAGCACCTCGCGAGGGGAGACCCAGTACTTC,CASTSRGETQYF
TRBV5-1,-,TRBJ2-5,TRBD2,TGCGCCAGCAGCTTAGATCGGGGGGGAGAGACCCAGTACTTC,CASSLDRGGETQYF
TRBV5-1,-,TRBJ1-1,-,TGCGCCAGCAGCTTGGAGGGGTACGGCACTGAAGCTTTCTTT,CASSLEGYGTEAFF
TRBV2,-,TRBJ1-4,TRBD1,TGTGCCAGCAGCCCTCAGGGGGCGGGTGAAAAACTGTTTTTT,CASSPQGAGEKLFF
TRBV10-3,-,TRBJ1-1,-,TGTGCCATCAGTGATTCCGGGACTCAGAACACTGAAGCTTTCTTT,CAISDSGTQNTEAFF
TRBV18,-,TRBJ1-4,TRBD1,TGTGCCAGCTCACCAACAGGGGGCTCGGTCGAACTGTTTTTT,CASSPTGGSVELFF
TRBV2,-,TRBJ2-3,TRBD1,TGTGCCAGCAGTCCCGGGACAGCAACAGATACGCAGTATTTT,CASSPGTATDTQYF
TRBV5-6,-,TRBJ2-3,-,TGTGCCAGCAGCTCTATACCCGGCCTAGCAGATACGCAGTATTTT,CASSSIPGLADTQYF
TRBV11-2,-,TRBJ1-6,-,TGTGCCAGCAGCCCCAGTAACTCCTATAATTCACCCCTCCACTTT,CASSPSNSYNSPLHF
TRBV28,-,TRBJ1-2,TRBD1,TGTGCCAGCAGTTCCTCCGGGACAGGGCTCTATGGCTACACCTTC,CASSSSGTGLYGYTF
TRBV19,-,TRBJ1-1,TRBD1,TGTGCCAGTAGTAGCACCGGGACAGGGGGGAACACTGAAGCTTTCTTT,CASSSTGTGGNTEAFF